The rows below give T cell receptor beta chains drawn from one sample of a study of blood T cells in healthy people across ages. A single record per CDR3 protein comes from TCRdb applying MiXCR to the 5' RACE reads. The table shows about 680,000 distinct CDR3 sequences, with 49% occurring only once. The sample consisted of blood. These receptors came from a woman in her fifties or sixties in good health. CDR3s include the opening cysteine and the closing phenylalanine or tryptophan.

length | V | CDR3
16 | TRBV7-2 | CASSLRLAGDPYEQYF
14 | TRBV4-3 | CASSQVVPSYEQYF
15 | TRBV9 | CAGSVEPDYTDTQYF
14 | TRBV25-1 | CASSEPGQYSPLHF
15 | TRBV9 | CASSSSGRASNEQYF
16 | TRBV11-1 | CASNLLSGGKNNEQFF
13 | TRBV2 | CASSELGYNEQFF
14 | TRBV27 | CASRDGTYNSPLHF
13 | TRBV6-2/TRBV6-3 | CASMESGSQPQHF
15 | TRBV7-2 | CASRRTSGRTDEQFF
17 | TRBV14 | CASSQSGTSGRVYEQYF
16 | TRBV7-2 | CASSLGLAGGGYEQYF
16 | TRBV4-2 | CASSRQPLGVVDTQYF
14 | TRBV7-2 | CASSGQGHSYEQYF
17 | TRBV9 | CASSVGPPTRGQEAQYF
20 | TRBV4-3 | CASSQDWTSGRRSSYNEQFF
12 | TRBV12-3/TRBV12-4 | CASSWGNNEQFF
9 | TRBV28 | CASRNEQYF